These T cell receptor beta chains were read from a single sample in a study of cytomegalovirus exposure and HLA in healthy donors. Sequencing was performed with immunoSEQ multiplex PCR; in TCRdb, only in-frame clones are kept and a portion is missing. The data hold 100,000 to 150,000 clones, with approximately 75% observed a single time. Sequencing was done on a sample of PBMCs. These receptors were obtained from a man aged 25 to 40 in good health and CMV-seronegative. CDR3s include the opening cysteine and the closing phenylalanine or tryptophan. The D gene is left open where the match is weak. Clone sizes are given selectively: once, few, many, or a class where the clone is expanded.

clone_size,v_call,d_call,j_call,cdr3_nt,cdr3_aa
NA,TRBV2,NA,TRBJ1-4,TGTGCCAGCAGTGAAGCTTACCGGGGTAAACTGTTTTTT,CASSEAYRGKLFF
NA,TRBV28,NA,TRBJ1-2,TGTGCCAGCAGTGTAGCTAACTATGGCTACACCTTC,CASSVANYGYTF
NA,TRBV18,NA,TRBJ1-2,TGTGCCAGCTCTCCGGGGACTACGGCCAGTGACGGCTACACCTTC,CASSPGTTASDGYTF
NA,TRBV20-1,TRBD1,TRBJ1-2,TGCAGTGGGAGGGGACAGGGTGGCTACACCTTC,CSGRGQGGYTF
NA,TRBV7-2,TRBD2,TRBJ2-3,TGTGCCAGCAGCTTAAGGGGACTAGCGGGGGGCCGAGATACGCAGTATTTT,CASSLRGLAGGRDTQYF
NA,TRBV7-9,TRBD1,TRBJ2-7,TGTGCCAGCAGATCGACAGGGGGCCTCTACGAGCAGTACTTC,CASRSTGGLYEQYF
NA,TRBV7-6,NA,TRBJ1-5,TGTGCCAGCAGCCCAGGGGCGTCGGGCAATCAGCCCCAGCATTTT,CASSPGASGNQPQHF
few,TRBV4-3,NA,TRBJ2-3,TGCGCCAGCAGCCGGGTGGGGGCAGGAAACACAGATACGCAGTATTTT,CASSRVGAGNTDTQYF
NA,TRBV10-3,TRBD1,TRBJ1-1,TGTGCCATCATAGCCGATCCCAGGACAGGCCAAAGCACTGAAGCTTTCTTT,CAIIADPRTGQSTEAFF
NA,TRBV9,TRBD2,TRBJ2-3,TGTGCCAGCAGCGTAGATAGCGGGGGGGGGCATGCAGATACGCAGTATTTT,CASSVDSGGGHADTQYF
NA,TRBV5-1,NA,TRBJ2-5,TGCGCCAGCAGCCTCACCCGGGACACTCCTCAAGAGACCCAGTACTTC,CASSLTRDTPQETQYF
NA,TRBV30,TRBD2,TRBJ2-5,TGTGCCTGGAGACCTAGCGGGGGGCTGGAGACCCAGTACTTC,CAWRPSGGLETQYF
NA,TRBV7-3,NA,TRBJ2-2,TGTGCCAGCAGCTTTACTATAACCGGGGAGCTGTTTTTT,CASSFTITGELFF
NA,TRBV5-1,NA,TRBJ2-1,TGCGCCAGCCATTCAACGGGGAGCTCCTACAATGAGCAGTTCTTC,CASHSTGSSYNEQFF
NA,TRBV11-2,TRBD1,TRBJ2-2,TGTGCCAGCAGCCGGGGGACAGGGGACACCGGGGAGCTGTTTTTT,CASSRGTGDTGELFF
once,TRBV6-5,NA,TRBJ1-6,TGTGCCAGCAGTTACGTCGCGCCTAATTCACCCCTCCACTTT,CASSYVAPNSPLHF
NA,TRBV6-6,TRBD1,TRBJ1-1,TGTGCCAGCAGCCGGACCGGGACAGGGAACAAATTT,CASSRTGTGNKF
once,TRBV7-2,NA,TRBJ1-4,TGTGCCAGCAGCTTAGATCGGCAGGGCGGTGAAAAACTGTTTTTT,CASSLDRQGGEKLFF
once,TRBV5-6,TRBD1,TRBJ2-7,TGTGCCAGCAGCTACTCACGGACAGGGTTAGAGCAGTACTTC,CASSYSRTGLEQYF
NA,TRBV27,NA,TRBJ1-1,TGTGCCAGCAGTTTAATCAGGGGCGAAGCTTTCTTT,CASSLIRGEAFF
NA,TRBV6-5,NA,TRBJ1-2,TGTGCCAGCAGTTCCTATGCAGGATCTAACTATGGCTACACCTTC,CASSSYAGSNYGYTF
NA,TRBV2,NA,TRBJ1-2,TGTGCCAGCAGTGAAATCCGAGGAAGCAATGGCTACACCTTC,CASSEIRGSNGYTF
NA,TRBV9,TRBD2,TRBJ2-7,TGTGCCAGCAGCCCAGGGACTAGCGGGATTATCTCCTACGAGCAGTACTTC,CASSPGTSGIISYEQYF
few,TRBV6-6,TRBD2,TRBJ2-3,TGTGCCAGCAGTTACGGGACTAGCGGGGGTAAAGATACGCAGTATTTT,CASSYGTSGGKDTQYF
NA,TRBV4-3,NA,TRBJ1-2,TGCGCCAGCAGCCCGCGAGGGTCGGACTATGGCTACACCTTC,CASSPRGSDYGYTF
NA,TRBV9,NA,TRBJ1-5,TGTGCCAGCAGCGTAGAACCGGAGCAGCCCCAGCATTTT,CASSVEPEQPQHF
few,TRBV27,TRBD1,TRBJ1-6,TGTGCCAGCAGTTCCGGGACAGGGGGCGATTCACCCCTCCACTTT,CASSSGTGGDSPLHF
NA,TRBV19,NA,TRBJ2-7,TGTGCCAGTAGTGACCGGGGGGCGGTTAACGAGCAGTACTTC,CASSDRGAVNEQYF
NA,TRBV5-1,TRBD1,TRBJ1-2,TGCGCCAGCAGCCAGGACAGGAATGATGGCTACACCTTC,CASSQDRNDGYTF
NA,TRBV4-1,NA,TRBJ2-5,TGCGCCAGCAGCCCAGGTTCAACTAGGTTGAGAGAGACCCAGTACTTC,CASSPGSTRLRETQYF
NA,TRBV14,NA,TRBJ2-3,TGTGCCAGCAGCCAATACACAGATACGCAGTATTTT,CASSQYTDTQYF
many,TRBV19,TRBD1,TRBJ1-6,TGTGCCAGCCAGGGGGCTAGTGATTCCTATAATTCACCCCTCCACTTT,CASQGASDSYNSPLHF
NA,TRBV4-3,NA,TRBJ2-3,TGCGCCAGCAGCCAAGGAGGTACAAACCCCGCAGATACGCAGTATTTT,CASSQGGTNPADTQYF
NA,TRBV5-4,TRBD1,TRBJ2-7,TGTGCCAGCAGCTTGATTCCCCGGGACAGGGGCGGCTACGAGCAGTACTTC,CASSLIPRDRGGYEQYF
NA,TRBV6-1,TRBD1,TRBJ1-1,TGTGCCGGCAGTGAGAAACAGGGGGCTTCTGCTGAAGCTTTCTTT,CAGSEKQGASAEAFF
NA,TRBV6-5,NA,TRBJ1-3,TGTGCCACTAGCAAGGCCAACTCTGGAAACACCATATATTTT,CATSKANSGNTIYF
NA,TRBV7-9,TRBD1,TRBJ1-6,TGTTCCAGCAGCTTTCCCGGGACAGGCAATTCACCCCTCCACTTT,CSSSFPGTGNSPLHF
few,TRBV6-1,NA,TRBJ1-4,TGTGCCAGCAGACGGGGATGGACTAATGAAAAACTGTTTTTT,CASRRGWTNEKLFF
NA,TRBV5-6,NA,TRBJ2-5,TGTGCCAGCAGCTTTCGACTTAGCCAAGGCGAGACCCAGTACTTC,CASSFRLSQGETQYF
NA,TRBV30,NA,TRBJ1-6,TGTGCCTGGAGTGTAATCCCCAGGTCCTATAATTCACCCCTCCACTTT,CAWSVIPRSYNSPLHF
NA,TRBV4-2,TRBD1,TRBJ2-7,TGTGCCAGCAGCCAAGAAACGGGACAGGGAAACGAGCAGTACTTC,CASSQETGQGNEQYF
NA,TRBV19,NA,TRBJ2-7,TGTGCCAGTAGTCCCACCCCAGGGGAAGGATCCTACGAGCAGTACTTC,CASSPTPGEGSYEQYF
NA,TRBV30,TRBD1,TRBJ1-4,TGTGCCTGGAGTGAGGGGACAGGGTGGCATGAAAAACTGTTTTTT,CAWSEGTGWHEKLFF
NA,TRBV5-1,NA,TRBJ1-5,TGCGCCAGCAGCTTGTTAAACCCGATAGCAGTTCAGCCCCAGCATTTT,CASSLLNPIAVQPQHF
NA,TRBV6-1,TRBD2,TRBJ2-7,TGTGCCAGCAGTGAATCGGCGAGCGGGGGGGGTTACGAGCAGTACTTC,CASSESASGGGYEQYF
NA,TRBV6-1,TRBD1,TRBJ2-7,TGTGCCAGCAGCGGACAGGGGGCTTGGTACGAGCAGTACTTC,CASSGQGAWYEQYF